The 13 T cell receptor beta chains below all came from one sample that was sequenced in a study of T-cell reconstitution after alpha-beta-depleted transplantation in children. Preparation of the TCRbeta library involved a method that used unique molecular identifiers. TCRdb redid the calling of the PCR reads with MiXCR, one entry per CDR3 protein. The table records nearly 200,000 distinct CDR3 sequences, around 5.9% of them present only once. This sample comprised PBMCs, obtained before TCRalphabeta/CD19-depleted stem cell transplant. Receptor source: a girl less than two years old with combined immunodeficiency, due to receive a stem cell transplant.

This clonotype has ten or more counts. The chain has TRBV5-6 and TRBJ2-7; 9 bases align to TRBD1. CDR1 SGHDT and CDR2 YYEEEE come from the germline V gene. The CDR3 loop spans 14 amino acids. The V gene end was trimmed by 1 base and the J gene end by 2 bases; junction bases not matched to a gene: 1. CDR3 protein: CASSLTGGAYEQYF. CDR3 DNA sequence: TGTGCCAGCAGCTTGACAGGGGGCGCCTACGAGCAGTACTTC.

This clonotype was seen a handful of times. The J gene is TRBJ1-1, the V gene TRBV4-1; no reliable D call. Looked up from germline, CDR1 is MGHRA and CDR2 is YSYEKL. Trimming cost V 3 bases and J 1 base, with 15 bases left between them. The length of the CDR3 is 16 residues. CDR3 DNA sequence: TGCGCCAGCAGCCACTCTTGGGCGGCGACGAACACTGAAGCTTTCTTT. It codes for CASSHSWAATNTEAFF.

This clonotype was detected many times. The chain joins TRBV4-2 to TRBJ2-2; D gene ambiguous. V shed 1 base and J shed 9 bases, with 9 bases lying between them. The CDR3 runs to 13 residues. In germline, CDR1 is LGHNA, CDR2 YNFKEQ. CDR3 DNA: TGTGCCAGCAGCCAAGTCGGGCAACGGGAGCTGTTTTTT. Translation gives CASSQVGQRELFF.

This clonotype was observed many times. The J gene is TRBJ1-1, the V gene TRBV29-1, with TRBD1 as a possible D gene (6 bases). The CDR3 consists of 15 residues. CDR1 and CDR2 from the germline V gene are SQVTM and ANQGSEA. V lost 0 bases to trimming and J lost 1 base, with 12 bases between them. The CDR3 protein is CSVEDLEGGNTEAFF. The CDR3 DNA is TGCAGCGTTGAAGATCTTGAGGGGGGGAACACTGAAGCTTTCTTT. Full variable domain (outside the CDR3, taken from reference TRBV29-1 and TRBJ1-1): SAVISQKPSRDICQRGTSLTIQCQVDSQVTMMFWYRQQPGQSLTLIATANQGSEATYESGFVIDKFPISRPNLTFSTLTVSNMSPEDSSIYLCSVEDLEGGNTEAFFGQGTRLTVV.

The table lists this clonotype with many counts. The genes are TRBV20-1 and TRBJ2-1; D gene ambiguous. This CDR3 has 13 amino acids. Germline values: CDR1 DFQATT, CDR2 SNEGSKA (reference sequence). With 3 bases removed from V and 3 bases from J, the gap between germline ends came to 9 bases. The CDR3 DNA reads as TGCAGTGCTAGGACCGGGTTCTACAATGAGCAGTTCTTC. Translated: CSARTGFYNEQFF.

This clonotype came up many times. This chain uses TRBV29-1 with TRBJ1-1; TRBD1 matches at 7 bases. The CDR3 contains 17 residues. J was trimmed by 0 bases and V by 5 bases; bases with no gene match: 15. Germline lookup yields CDR1 SQVTM and CDR2 ANQGSEA. Written as DNA, the CDR3 is TGCAGCGTTACCGGGACAGTGGCTCTAGCCATGAACACTGAAGCTTTCTTT. This codes for CSVTGTVALAMNTEAFF.

As for this clonotype: A much larger clone differs by one base, so this may be a read error. The rearrangement links TRBV3-1 to TRBJ2-2; D perhaps matches TRBD1 (5 bases). Germline V gene lookup returns CDR1 LGHDT and CDR2 YNNKEL (reference sequence). The CDR3 length is 19 residues. The CDR3 loop is CASSQEGLGQDKNTWELFF. CDR3 nucleotides: TGTGCCAGCAGCCAAGAAGGTTTGGGGCAGGACAAAAACACCTGGGAGCTGTTTTTT.

This clonotype was observed at least ten times. The chain is built from TRBV2 and TRBJ2-7; TRBD2 agrees at 12 bases. Looked up from germline, CDR1 is SNHLY and CDR2 is FYNNEI. CDR3 length: 14 residues. With 9 bases clipped from V and 0 bases from J, the junction kept 3 bases outside the gene matches. The CDR3 reads CASTSGGSSYEQYF. The CDR3 DNA sequence: TGTGCCAGTACTAGCGGGGGGAGCTCCTACGAGCAGTACTTC.

This clonotype has ten or more counts. The chain carries TRBV9 and TRBJ2-1; D remains unclear. V was trimmed by 2 bases and J by 3 bases, leaving 9 bases between them. Germline loops: CDR1 SGDLS, CDR2 YYNGEE. The CDR3 length is 14 residues. The DNA of the CDR3 is TGTGCCAGCAGCGTTGAGGACGACTACAATGAGCAGTTCTTC. This gives the protein CASSVEDDYNEQFF.

The sample holds many counts of this clonotype. The chain joins TRBV28 to TRBJ2-1; unclear D gene. V lost 3 bases, J lost 2 bases, and 14 bases lay in between. The CDR3 loop spans 16 amino acids. CDR1 and CDR2 (germline): MDHEN, SYDVKM. The CDR3 region is CASSLVGVGTYNEQFF. In DNA form, the CDR3 reads TGTGCCAGCAGTTTGGTAGGAGTAGGTACCTACAATGAGCAGTTCTTC.

In its sample, this clonotype was seen many times. The genes are TRBV7-2 and TRBJ2-1; D not resolved. This CDR3 is built from 15 residues. Germline CDR1 is SGHTA and CDR2 is FQGNSA. V was trimmed by 2 bases and J by 5 bases, leaving 13 bases between them. CDR3 nucleotide sequence: TGTGCCAGCAGCTTACAAAGCTTCCAGAACAATGAGCAGTTCTTC. Translation gives CASSLQSFQNNEQFF. The variable domain in full, completed from reference TRBV7-2 and TRBJ2-1, reads GAGVSQSPSNKVTEKGKDVELRCDPISGHTALYWYRQSLGQGLEFLIYFQGNSAPDKSGLPSDRFSAERTGGSVSTLTIQRTQQEDSAVYLCASSLQSFQNNEQFFGPGTRLTVL.

This clonotype came up many times. CDR3 sequence reads: CSARVGKRERVDTQYF. CDR3 in DNA: TGCAGTGCTAGAGTGGGGAAGCGGGAGAGGGTAGATACGCAGTATTTT. The chain combines TRBV20-1 with TRBJ2-3; 8 bases agree with TRBD2. The CDR3 runs 16 residues. The V gene end was trimmed by 1 base and the J gene end by 5 bases; junction bases not matched to a gene: 11. The germline V gene has CDR1 DFQATT and CDR2 SNEGSKA (reference sequence).

Regarding this clonotype: A much larger clone differs from this one at a single base, so this may be a read error. It is likely a read error, because the conserved phenylalanine at the end of the CDR3 is missing. The V and J genes are TRBV5-5 and TRBJ2-7; D is ambiguous. In germline, CDR1 is SGHKS, CDR2 YYEKEE (reference sequence). V was pared by 0 bases and J by 5 bases, with 15 bases between. CDR3 size: 15 residues. The CDR3 region has the DNA TGTGCCAGCAGCTTGGTATCCCAAAGGGATCACGAGCAGTACTCC. It is translated as CASSLVSQRDHEQYS.